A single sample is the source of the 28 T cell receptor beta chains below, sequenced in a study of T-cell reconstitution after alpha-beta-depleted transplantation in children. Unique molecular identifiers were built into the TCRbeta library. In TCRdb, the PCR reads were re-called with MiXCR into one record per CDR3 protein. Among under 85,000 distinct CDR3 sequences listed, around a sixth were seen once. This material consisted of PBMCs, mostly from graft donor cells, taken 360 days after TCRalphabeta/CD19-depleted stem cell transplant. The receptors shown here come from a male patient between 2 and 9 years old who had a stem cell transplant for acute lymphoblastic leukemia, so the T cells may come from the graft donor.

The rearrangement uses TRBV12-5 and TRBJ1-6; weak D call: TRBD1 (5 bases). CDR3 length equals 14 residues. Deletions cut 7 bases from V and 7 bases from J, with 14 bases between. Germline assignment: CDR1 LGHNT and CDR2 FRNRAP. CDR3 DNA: TGTGCTAGTGCCACTAGACAGACAAATTCACCCCTCCACTTT. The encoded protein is CASATRQTNSPLHF.

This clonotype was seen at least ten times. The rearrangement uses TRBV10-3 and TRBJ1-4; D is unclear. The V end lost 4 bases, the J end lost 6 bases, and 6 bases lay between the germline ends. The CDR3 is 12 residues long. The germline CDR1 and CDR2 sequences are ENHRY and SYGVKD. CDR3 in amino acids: CAISAGYEKLFF. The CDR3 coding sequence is TGTGCCATCAGTGCGGGGTATGAAAAACTGTTTTTT.

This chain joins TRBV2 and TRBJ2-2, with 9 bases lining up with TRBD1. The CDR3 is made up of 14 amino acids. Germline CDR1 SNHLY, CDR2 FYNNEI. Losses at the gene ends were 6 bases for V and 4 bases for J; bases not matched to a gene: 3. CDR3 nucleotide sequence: TGTGCCAGCAGGGGACAGGGCGGCACCGGGGAGCTGTTTTTT. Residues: CASRGQGGTGELFF.

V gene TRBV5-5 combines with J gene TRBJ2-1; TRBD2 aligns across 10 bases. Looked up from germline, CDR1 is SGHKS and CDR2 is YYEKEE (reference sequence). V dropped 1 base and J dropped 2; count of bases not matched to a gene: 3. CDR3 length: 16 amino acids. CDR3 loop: CASSLPGTSAYNEQFF. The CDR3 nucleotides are TGTGCCAGCAGCTTGCCCGGGACTAGCGCCTACAATGAGCAGTTCTTC.

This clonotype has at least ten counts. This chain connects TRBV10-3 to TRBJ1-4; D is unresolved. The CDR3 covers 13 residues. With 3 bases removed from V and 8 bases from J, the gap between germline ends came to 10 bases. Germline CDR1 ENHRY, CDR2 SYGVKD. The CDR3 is CAISDRAAEKLFF. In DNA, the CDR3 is TGTGCCATCAGTGATAGGGCGGCGGAAAAACTGTTTTTT.

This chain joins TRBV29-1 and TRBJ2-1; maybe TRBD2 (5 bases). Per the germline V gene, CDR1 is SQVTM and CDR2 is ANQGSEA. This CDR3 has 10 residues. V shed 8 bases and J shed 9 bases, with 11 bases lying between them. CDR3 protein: CSTGRGEQFF. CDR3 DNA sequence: TGCAGCACCGGACGGGGTGAGCAGTTCTTC.

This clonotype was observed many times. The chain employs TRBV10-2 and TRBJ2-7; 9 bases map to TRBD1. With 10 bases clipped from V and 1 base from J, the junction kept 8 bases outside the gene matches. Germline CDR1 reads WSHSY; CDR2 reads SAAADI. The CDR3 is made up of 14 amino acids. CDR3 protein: CATNRDRVSYEQYF. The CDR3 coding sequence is TGCGCCACCAACCGGGACAGGGTTTCCTACGAGCAGTACTTC.

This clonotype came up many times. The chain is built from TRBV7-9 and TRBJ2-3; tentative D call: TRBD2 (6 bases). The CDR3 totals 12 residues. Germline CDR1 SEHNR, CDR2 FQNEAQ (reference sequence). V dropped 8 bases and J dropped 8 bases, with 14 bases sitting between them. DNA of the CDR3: TGTGCCAGCCATCCTGGGGGAGGTACGCAGTATTTT. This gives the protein CASHPGGGTQYF.

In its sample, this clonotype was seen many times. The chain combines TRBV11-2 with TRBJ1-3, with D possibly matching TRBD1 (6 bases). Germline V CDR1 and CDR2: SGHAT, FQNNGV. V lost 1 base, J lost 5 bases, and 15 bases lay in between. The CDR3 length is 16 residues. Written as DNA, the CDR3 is TGTGCCAGCAGCTTAGGTAGGGGGACCGGGCGAAACACCATATATTTT. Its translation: CASSLGRGTGRNTIYF. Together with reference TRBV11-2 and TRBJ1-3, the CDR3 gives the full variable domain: EAGVAQSPRYKIIEKRQSVAFWCNPISGHATLYWYQQILGQGPKLLIQFQNNGVVDDSQLPKDRFSAERLKGVDSTLKIQPAKLEDSAVYLCASSLGRGTGRNTIYFGEGSWLTVV.

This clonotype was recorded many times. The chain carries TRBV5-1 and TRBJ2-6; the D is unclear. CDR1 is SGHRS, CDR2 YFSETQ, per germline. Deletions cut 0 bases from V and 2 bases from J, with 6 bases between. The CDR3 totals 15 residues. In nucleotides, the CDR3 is TGCGCCAGCAGCTTGGAGGGAACTGGGGCCAACGTCCTGACTTTC. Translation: CASSLEGTGANVLTF.

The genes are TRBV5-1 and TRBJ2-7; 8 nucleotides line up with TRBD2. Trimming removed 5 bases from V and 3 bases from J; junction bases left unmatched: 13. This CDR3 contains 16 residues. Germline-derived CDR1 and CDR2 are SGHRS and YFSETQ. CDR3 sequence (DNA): TGCGCCAGCAGTCTAGCGGGCCCCCTCAGCATCTACGAGCAGTACTTC. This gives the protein CASSLAGPLSIYEQYF. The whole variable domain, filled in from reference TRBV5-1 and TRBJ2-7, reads KAGVTQTPRYLIKTRGQQVTLSCSPISGHRSVSWYQQTPGQGLQFLFEYFSETQRNKGNFPGRFSGRQFSNSRSEMNVSTLELGDSALYLCASSLAGPLSIYEQYFGPGTRLTVT.

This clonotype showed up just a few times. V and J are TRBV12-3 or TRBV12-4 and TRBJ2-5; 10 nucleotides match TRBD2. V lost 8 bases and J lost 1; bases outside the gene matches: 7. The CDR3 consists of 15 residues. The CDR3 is CASRSGTSAQETQYF. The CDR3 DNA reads TGTGCCAGCCGCTCCGGGACTAGCGCCCAAGAGACCCAGTACTTC.

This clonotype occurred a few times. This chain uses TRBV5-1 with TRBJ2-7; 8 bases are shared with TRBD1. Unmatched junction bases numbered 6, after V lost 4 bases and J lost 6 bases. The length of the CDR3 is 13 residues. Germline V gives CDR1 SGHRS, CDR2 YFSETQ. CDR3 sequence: CASSEQTGVEQYF. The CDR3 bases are TGCGCCAGCAGCGAGCAGACAGGGGTCGAGCAGTACTTC. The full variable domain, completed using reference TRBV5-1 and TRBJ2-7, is KAGVTQTPRYLIKTRGQQVTLSCSPISGHRSVSWYQQTPGQGLQFLFEYFSETQRNKGNFPGRFSGRQFSNSRSEMNVSTLELGDSALYLCASSEQTGVEQYFGPGTRLTVT.

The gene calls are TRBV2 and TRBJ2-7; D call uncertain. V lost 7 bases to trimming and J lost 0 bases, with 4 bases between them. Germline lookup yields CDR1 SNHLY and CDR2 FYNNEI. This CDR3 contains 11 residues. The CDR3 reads CASTLSYEQYF. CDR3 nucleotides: TGTGCCAGCACCCTCTCCTACGAGCAGTACTTC. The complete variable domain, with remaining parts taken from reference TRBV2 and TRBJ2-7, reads EPEVTQTPSHQVTQMGQEVILRCVPISNHLYFYWYRQILGQKVEFLVSFYNNEISEKSEIFDDQFSVERPDGSNFTLKIRSTKLEDSAMYFCASTLSYEQYFGPGTRLTVT.

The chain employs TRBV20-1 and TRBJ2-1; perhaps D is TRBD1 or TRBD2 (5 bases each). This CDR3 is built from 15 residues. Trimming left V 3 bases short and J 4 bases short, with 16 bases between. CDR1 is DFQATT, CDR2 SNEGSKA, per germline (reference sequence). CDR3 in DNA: TGCAGTGCTAGTAGGGACGCAACCTTATACAATGAGCAGTTCTTC. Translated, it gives CSASRDATLYNEQFF.

CDR3 DNA: TGTGCCAGCAGTTTTTCCGGGACTAGTGTTCAGTACTTC. This gives the protein CASSFSGTSVQYF. The genes are TRBV6-2 or TRBV6-3 and TRBJ2-4, with 8 bases that match TRBD2. With 4 bases clipped from V and 11 bases from J, the junction kept 7 bases outside the gene matches. The CDR3 has 13 amino acids. Germline-derived CDR1 and CDR2 are MNHEY and SVGEGT.

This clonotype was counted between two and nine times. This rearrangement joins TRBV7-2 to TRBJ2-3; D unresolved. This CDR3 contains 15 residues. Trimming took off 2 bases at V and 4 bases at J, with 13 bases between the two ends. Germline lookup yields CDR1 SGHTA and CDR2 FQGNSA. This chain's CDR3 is CASSLSAISPDTQYF. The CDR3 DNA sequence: TGTGCCAGCAGCTTATCGGCAATAAGCCCAGATACGCAGTATTTT.

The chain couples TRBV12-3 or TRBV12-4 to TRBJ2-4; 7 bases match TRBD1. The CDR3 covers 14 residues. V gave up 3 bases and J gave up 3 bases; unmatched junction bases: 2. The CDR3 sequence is CASSFGTDKNIQYF. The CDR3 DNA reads TGTGCCAGCAGTTTTGGGACAGACAAAAACATTCAGTACTTC.

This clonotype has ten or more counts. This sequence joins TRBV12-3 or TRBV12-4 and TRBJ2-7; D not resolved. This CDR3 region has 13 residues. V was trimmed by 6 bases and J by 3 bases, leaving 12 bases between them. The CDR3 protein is CASRRTFFYEQYF. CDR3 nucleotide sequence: TGTGCCAGCAGAAGGACCTTCTTCTACGAGCAGTACTTC.

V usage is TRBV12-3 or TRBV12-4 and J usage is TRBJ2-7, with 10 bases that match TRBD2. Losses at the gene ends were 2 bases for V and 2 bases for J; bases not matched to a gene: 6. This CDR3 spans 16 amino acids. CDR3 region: CASSLWLAGEPYEQYF. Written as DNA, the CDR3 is TGTGCCAGCAGTTTATGGCTAGCGGGAGAACCCTACGAGCAGTACTTC.

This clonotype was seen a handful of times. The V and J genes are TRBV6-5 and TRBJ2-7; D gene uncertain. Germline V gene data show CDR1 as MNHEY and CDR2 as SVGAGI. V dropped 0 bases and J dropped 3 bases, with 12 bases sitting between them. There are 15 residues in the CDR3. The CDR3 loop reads CASSYSLGPLYEQYF. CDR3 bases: TGTGCCAGCAGTTACTCACTTGGGCCCCTCTACGAGCAGTACTTC.

CDR3 amino acids: CASSFGLAGKQETQYF. In nucleotides, the CDR3 is TGTGCCAGCTCGTTTGGACTAGCGGGAAAACAAGAGACCCAGTACTTC. V is TRBV12-3 or TRBV12-4 and J is TRBJ2-5; 12 bases align to TRBD2. The J segment lost 2 bases and the V segment lost 8 bases, leaving 9 bases of the junction unmatched. CDR3 length equals 16 residues.

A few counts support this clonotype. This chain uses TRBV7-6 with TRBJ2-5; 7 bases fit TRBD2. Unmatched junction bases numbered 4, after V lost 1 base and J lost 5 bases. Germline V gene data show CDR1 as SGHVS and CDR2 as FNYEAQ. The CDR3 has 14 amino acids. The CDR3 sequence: CASSLGVGGETQYF. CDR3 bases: TGTGCCAGCAGCTTAGGCGTGGGGGGGGAGACCCAGTACTTC.

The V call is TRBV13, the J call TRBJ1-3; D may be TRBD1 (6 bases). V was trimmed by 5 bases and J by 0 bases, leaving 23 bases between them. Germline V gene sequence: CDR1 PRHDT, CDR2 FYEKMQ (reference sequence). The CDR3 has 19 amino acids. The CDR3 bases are TGTGCCAGCAGCATGATACCCCAACAGGGACCATACTCTGGAAACACCATATATTTT. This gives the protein CASSMIPQQGPYSGNTIYF.

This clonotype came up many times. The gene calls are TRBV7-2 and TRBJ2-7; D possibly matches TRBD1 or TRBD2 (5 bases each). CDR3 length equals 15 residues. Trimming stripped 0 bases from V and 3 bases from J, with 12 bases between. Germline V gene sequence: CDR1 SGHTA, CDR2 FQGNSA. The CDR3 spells CASSLALGRIYEQYF. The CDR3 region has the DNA TGTGCCAGCAGCTTAGCCTTGGGACGGATCTACGAGCAGTACTTC.

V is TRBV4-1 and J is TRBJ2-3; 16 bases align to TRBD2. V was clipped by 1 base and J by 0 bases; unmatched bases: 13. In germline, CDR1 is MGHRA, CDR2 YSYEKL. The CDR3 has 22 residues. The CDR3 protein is CASSQGSFRGTSGRASTDTQYF. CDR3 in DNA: TGCGCCAGCAGCCAAGGATCCTTCCGTGGGACTAGCGGGAGGGCTAGCACAGATACGCAGTATTTT.

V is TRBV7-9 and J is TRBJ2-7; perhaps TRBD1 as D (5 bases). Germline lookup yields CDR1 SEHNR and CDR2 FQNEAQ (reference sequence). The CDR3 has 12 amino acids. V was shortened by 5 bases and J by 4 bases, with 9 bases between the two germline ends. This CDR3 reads CASSQGLYEQYF. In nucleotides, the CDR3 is TGTGCCAGCAGCCAGGGCCTGTACGAGCAGTACTTC.

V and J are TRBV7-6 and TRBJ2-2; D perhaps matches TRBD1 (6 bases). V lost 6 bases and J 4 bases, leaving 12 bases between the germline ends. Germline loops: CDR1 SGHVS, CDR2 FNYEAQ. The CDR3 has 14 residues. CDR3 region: CASRSIRGTGELFF. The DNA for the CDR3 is TGTGCCAGCAGATCAATCAGGGGCACCGGGGAGCTGTTTTTT.